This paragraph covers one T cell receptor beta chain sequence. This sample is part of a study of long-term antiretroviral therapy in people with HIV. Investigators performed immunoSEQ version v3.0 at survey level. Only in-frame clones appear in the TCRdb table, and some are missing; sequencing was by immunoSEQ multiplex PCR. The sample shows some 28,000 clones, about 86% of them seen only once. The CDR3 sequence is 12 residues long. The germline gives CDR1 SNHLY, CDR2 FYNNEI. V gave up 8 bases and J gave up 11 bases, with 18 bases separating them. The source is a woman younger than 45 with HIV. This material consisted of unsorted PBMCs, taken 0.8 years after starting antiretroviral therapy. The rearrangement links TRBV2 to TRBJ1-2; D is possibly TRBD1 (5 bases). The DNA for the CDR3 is TGTGCCAGCCGTGTGGGGGGAACGGAGTACACCTTC. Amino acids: CASRVGGTEYTF. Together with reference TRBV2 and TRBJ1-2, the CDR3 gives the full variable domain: EPEVTQTPSHQVTQMGQEVILRCVPISNHLYFYWYRQILGQKVEFLVSFYNNEISEKSEIFDDQFSVERPDGSNFTLKIRSTKLEDSAMYFCASRVGGTEYTFGSGTRLTVV.